This entry describes one TCR beta chain. Its recognized antigen is unknown. Base qualities are not at hand, and no much larger clone is one base apart. This record comes from a study of shared clonotypes between healthy human individuals (dated by TCRdb to 2020 to 2022). Background on the whole study: Three men and a couple of women, aged 18 to 49 years, made up the cohort. Blood TCR repertoires of about 5 healthy adults were deeply sequenced to estimate repertoire size and the extent of clonotype sharing between individuals. Different laboratories and diverse techniques were used to prepare libraries and sequence TCR repertoires, to increase sequencing depth and limit assay-specific biases. For each donor, CD4 naive and CD4 memory were each run on three plates, CD8 naive on two plates, and CD8 memory on one plate. Leukapheresis yielded between about 0.94 and 9 billion PBMCs per donor.

Donors were healthy HIV-negative adults with no recently reported acute infections or vaccinations. All donors were Caucasian adults living in Nashville, Tennessee, USA. Magnetic negative selection was used to enrich CD4+ T cells, after which naive cells were positively selected on CD45RA and the negative fraction became the memory subset. Blood was obtained by leukapheresis, after which PBMCs were separated by Ficoll-Histopaque density gradient centrifugation and cryopreserved in liquid nitrogen vapor phase. Analytical flow cytometry was used to check the purity and quantity of each magnetically sorted T cell population. Genomic DNA was isolated from each sorted fraction and quantified by UV absorbance on a Nanodrop 2000c. V was cut back by 4 bases and J by 5 bases, leaving a gap of 11 bases between them. Spanning cysteine to phenylalanine, the CDR3 consists of 13 amino acids. The read is trimmed to its CDR3 DNA, 39 bases read in frame from base 1. Via the germline V gene, CDR1 is KGHSY and CDR2 FQNENV.

General conclusions and limits of the study: Compared with non-shared clonotypes, clonotypes shared by all four sorted-subset donors had higher generation probabilities. Pairwise subsampling indicated that sequencing depth was expected to affect the degree of clonotype sharing among donors. Even with the large sequencing depth, rarefaction of the sorted-subset datasets indicated that sequencing was incomplete. Sharing across several donors was observed for approximately 4.6% of naive CD4, 3.5% of naive CD8, 2% to 2.5% of memory CD4, and roughly 0.4% of memory CD8 clonotypes. The genetic and exposure-history diversity represented was limited by the small number of donors. Larger estimated clonotype richness was generally found for naive subsets than for memory subsets. Only blood was sampled, and tissue TCR repertoires likely differ from those in blood.

Using the deep immunoSEQ assay, multiplex PCR amplified TCR CDR3 regions from genomic DNA. For each cell subset, the extracted genomic DNA was distributed evenly across all wells of several immunoSEQ 96-well plates, and each plate served as one replicate. For sorted subsets, about 200 ng genomic DNA, equal to tens of thousands of T cell genomes, was loaded into each replicate PCR. The purified libraries were quantified using a Qubit 3.0 fluorometer, sized with a Bioanalyzer 2100, and then quantified again using the KAPA Library Quantification kit. A separate single-read 150-cycle Illumina NextSeq 550 flow cell was used to sequence each immunoSEQ 96-well plate. From the authors' description of their analysis: The immunoSEQ output contained only junctional sequences without quality scores, so filtering could not match that applied to full-length reads. Sequences were annotated with PyIR, a Python wrapper for IgBLAST v1.9, using IMGT germline references to assign V/J genes and CDR3. Reads with weak V/J assignments (E-value above 1e-6), missing CDR3, stop codons, out-of-frame junctions, or ambiguous translated residues were removed. A V3J clonotype was defined by an identical inferred V gene, J gene, and CDR3 amino acid sequence. The percentage overlap between two repertoires was calculated by dividing the number of shared unique clonotypes by the size of the smaller repertoire. Richness of each repertoire was evaluated using RTK rarefaction, the Chao1 estimator, and Recon v2.1 estimates of unobserved clonotypes. For all TCRbeta clonotypes obtained by the gDNA method from a handful of donors, generation probabilities were computed with OLGA. The source is immuneACCESS, and TCRdb retained only in-frame sequences with V and J called. Part of the clones is not carried over; for the studies checked, unresolved V genes explain less than half of this, and the remainder is unexplained. For V, J and clone size, that table is used; D and trimming come from the DNA. In this sample the table shows some 350,000 clones, 74% of which occur a single time. Around a tenth of the sample goes to the ten largest clones.

The sequence is built from TRBV16 and TRBJ2-5; TRBD1 could be the D gene, as 5 bases match. The receptor's source is a man aged 25 to 40 in good health. Sequenced input: memory CD4+ T cells sorted from blood. The cell subset or site label corresponds to: CD45RA-negative fraction. In nucleotide form, the sequence is TGTGCCAGCAGCCTTACAGGAGAGGAGACCCAGTACTTC. Its protein is CASSLTGEETQYF.